Listed below are T cell receptor beta chains from one sample, sequenced in a study of blood T cell repertoires in COVID-19. Repertoires were generated with immunoSEQ multiplex PCR, while TCRdb's copy carries only in-frame clones and drops some. The sample shows about 150,000 clones, 75% to 85% of them seen only once. The specimen sequenced was peripheral blood. The receptors stem from a man aged 60 to 75 with acute or convalescent COVID-19. The CDR3 runs from the conserved cysteine through the conserved F or W. Fields, in order: clone size, D gene, J gene, V gene, CDR3 DNA, CDR3 protein. A D gene is named only where the DNA matches it firmly. Size is stated for part of the rows, as once, few or many counts, or as a class when the clone is expanded.

>few|TRBD1|TRBJ2-7|TRBV28
TGTGCCAGCAGTCACCTCCTGGGACAGCTTACCGGACTCCCATTGGGGGAGCAGTACTTC
CASSHLLGQLTGLPLGEQYF
>-|-|TRBJ2-1|TRBV4-2
TGTGCCAGCAGCCAAGGGGACGGGGGTCGGAATGAGCAGTTCTTC
CASSQGDGGRNEQFF
>-|-|TRBJ1-4|TRBV27
TGTGCCAGCAGTTTACGCCAGTCCAATGAAAAACTGTTTTTT
CASSLRQSNEKLFF
>-|TRBD1|TRBJ1-5|TRBV28
TGTGCCTCCCGGGACAGCAATAGCAATCAGCCCCAGCATTTT
CASRDSNSNQPQHF
>-|TRBD2|TRBJ2-2|TRBV4-3
TGCGCCAGCAGCCAAGAGCCTAGCGGGGGCGCCGGGGAGCTGTTTTTT
CASSQEPSGGAGELFF
>-|TRBD1|TRBJ1-2|TRBV6-6
TGTGCCAGCAGAACAGACAGGGGAGCCAACTATGGCTACACCTTC
CASRTDRGANYGYTF
>-|TRBD1|TRBJ2-1|TRBV2
TGTGCCAGCAGTGCGACAGGGGCCGGCCGCGAGCAGTTCTTC
CASSATGAGREQFF
>once|-|TRBJ1-4|TRBV19
TGTGCCAGTAGTACCAGGGGTTCGGCTAATGAAAAACTGTTTTTT
CASSTRGSANEKLFF
>-|TRBD1|TRBJ2-5|TRBV29-1
TGCAGCGTTGTCTGGACAGGGGCCTTAGAGACCCAGTACTTC
CSVVWTGALETQYF
>-|-|TRBJ2-4|TRBV11-2
TGTGCCAGCAGCTTAGATCCCGGGGTAATGGGCGTCCCATCCAAAAACATTCAGTACTTC
CASSLDPGVMGVPSKNIQYF
>-|-|TRBJ1-1|TRBV5-4
TGTGCCAGCAGCTTGGCCCCGGTAATGAACACTGAAGCTTTCTTT
CASSLAPVMNTEAFF
>-|TRBD1|TRBJ1-5|TRBV6-5
TGTGCCAGCAGCCTGGGACAGGGTATCAATCAGCCCCAGCATTTT
CASSLGQGINQPQHF
>-|TRBD1|TRBJ1-2|TRBV9
TGTGCCAGCAGCGCGACAGGGCCGTGGGGCTACACCTTC
CASSATGPWGYTF
>-|TRBD2|TRBJ2-1|TRBV6-2/TRBV6-3
TGTGCCAGCAGCTCCGGGACAGTATTTTCTAGCGGGGCGCGGGGTGAGCAGTTCTTC
CASSSGTVFSSGARGEQFF
>-|-|TRBJ2-1|TRBV5-1
TGCGCCAGCAGCTTTTCAGGGCATGAGCAGTTCTTC
CASSFSGHEQFF
>-|TRBD2|TRBJ2-1|TRBV24-1
TGTGCCACCAGTGATTTTAGCGGGAGGAGGAATGAGCAGTTCTTC
CATSDFSGRRNEQFF
>few|TRBD1|TRBJ1-5|TRBV29-1
TGCAGCGTGTCCTGGGGACAGCCTAATCAGCCCCAGCATTTT
CSVSWGQPNQPQHF
>-|-|TRBJ2-7|TRBV7-4
TGTGCCAGCAGCCGGGACTTCTACTACGAGCAGTACTTC
CASSRDFYYEQYF
>-|TRBD1|TRBJ1-5|TRBV5-5
TGTGCCAGCAGCTTAATGACAGGGGATAGCAATCAGCCCCAGCATTTT
CASSLMTGDSNQPQHF
>-|-|TRBJ2-3|TRBV7-2
TGTGCCAGCACCCCGGGCAGGAGGGCAGATACGCAGTATTTT
CASTPGRRADTQYF
>-|-|TRBJ2-7|TRBV7-2
TGTGCCAGCAGCCCCCGACGAGGGTCCTACGAGCAGTACTTC
CASSPRRGSYEQYF
>-|-|TRBJ1-4|TRBV9
TGTGCCAGCAGCCCAAGTGGAGTACCGGGGATTGAAAAACTGTTTTTT
CASSPSGVPGIEKLFF
>-|TRBD1|TRBJ1-2|TRBV6-2/TRBV6-3
TGTGCCAGCAGTCACGATGGACAGGGGGCTTTTGGCTACACCTTC
CASSHDGQGAFGYTF
>-|-|TRBJ1-5|TRBV6-1
TGTGCCAGCAGTGAAACCTTACTTAACAGAGATCAGCCCCAGCATTTT
CASSETLLNRDQPQHF
>-|-|TRBJ1-3|TRBV9
TGTGCCAGCAGCGTAGCGTCTGGAAACACCATATATTTT
CASSVASGNTIYF
>-|-|TRBJ1-4|TRBV25-1
TGTGCCAGCAGTGGCGGGAGGGCCGGTGAAAAACTGTTTTTT
CASSGGRAGEKLFF
>once|-|TRBJ2-3|TRBV6-5
TGTGCCAGCAGTCCCAGGATGGGGGGTACAGATACGCAGTATTTT
CASSPRMGGTDTQYF
>-|TRBD2|TRBJ2-3|TRBV10-1
TGCGCCAGCAGTGGGCCTTGCGGGGGGGGTGATACGCAGTATTTT
CASSGPCGGGDTQYF
>-|TRBD1|TRBJ2-3|TRBV3-1/TRBV3-2
TGTGCCAGCAGCCAAATACAGGGGGCAACAGATACGCAGTATTTT
CASSQIQGATDTQYF
>-|TRBD2|TRBJ2-7|TRBV5-6
TGTGCCAGCAGCTTGGGCGGGGGGAGCTCCTACGAGCAGTACTTC
CASSLGGGSSYEQYF
>-|-|TRBJ2-2|TRBV5-4
TGTGCCAGCAGCTTGTCGTGGGGGCAAGACACCGGGGAGCTGTTTTTT
CASSLSWGQDTGELFF
>-|-|TRBJ2-5|TRBV5-1
TGCGCCAGCAGGCCACAGGTCCAACCGGCGGAGACCCAGTACTTC
CASRPQVQPAETQYF
>-|-|TRBJ2-1|TRBV7-6
TGTGCCAGCAGACCGGTCTATGCTGAGCAGTTCTTC
CASRPVYAEQFF
>-|TRBD1|TRBJ2-4|TRBV5-4
TGTGCCAGCAGCGACCTGGGACAGGGAGGTAAAAACATTCAGTACTTC
CASSDLGQGGKNIQYF
>-|TRBD1|TRBJ2-3|TRBV28
TGTGCCAGCAGCAAGCAGGGGGCCTACACAGATACGCAGTATTTT
CASSKQGAYTDTQYF
>-|-|TRBJ1-6|TRBV14
TGTGCCAGCAGCCACCGGGGGTCTAATTCACCCCTCCACTTT
CASSHRGSNSPLHF
>-|TRBD1|TRBJ2-1|TRBV27
TGTGCCATCGGGACAGGGGGCTATAATGAGCAGTTCTTC
CAIGTGGYNEQFF
>-|TRBD1|TRBJ2-7|TRBV11-2
TGTGCCAGCAGCCGGACAGGGGGCGACTACGAGCAGTACTTC
CASSRTGGDYEQYF
>once|-|TRBJ1-2|TRBV7-9
TGTGCCAGCAGCTCAGGCAACTATGGCTACACCTTC
CASSSGNYGYTF
>-|-|TRBJ1-1|TRBV10-3
TGTGCCATCAGACCCCGGGTGGAGGTGAACACTGAAGCTTTCTTT
CAIRPRVEVNTEAFF
>-|-|TRBJ2-5|TRBV7-3
TGTGCCAGCAGCTTTAGGGGAGGAGAGACCCAGTACTTC
CASSFRGGETQYF
>-|-|TRBJ1-4|TRBV4-3
TGCGCCAGCAGCCATGGGGCAGGGCGGACTAATGAAAAACTGTTTTTT
CASSHGAGRTNEKLFF
>-|-|TRBJ2-1|TRBV5-1
TGCGCCAGCAGCCTAGCGTCCCTCAACTCCTACAATGAGCAGTTCTTC
CASSLASLNSYNEQFF
>-|TRBD1|TRBJ2-1|TRBV18
TGTGCCAGCTCACCACCAGCAGGGGGCCTGCGGTCCCATGAGCAGTTCTTC
CASSPPAGGLRSHEQFF
>once|TRBD1|TRBJ2-4|TRBV7-9
TGTGCCAGCAGCACGACAGGGGCTCAAAACATTCAGTACTTC
CASSTTGAQNIQYF
>-|TRBD1|TRBJ1-6|TRBV6-5
TGTGCCAGCAGCCTACAGGGGGCAAATTCACCCCTCCACTTT
CASSLQGANSPLHF
>-|TRBD1|TRBJ1-2|TRBV11-2
TGTGCCAGCAGCCCGATCAGGGGGTCCCATGGCTACACCTTC
CASSPIRGSHGYTF
>-|TRBD2|TRBJ2-7|TRBV25-1
TGTGCCAGCAGTGACAGGGCTAGCGGGAGAGGCGAGCAGTACTTC
CASSDRASGRGEQYF
>-|-|TRBJ2-7|TRBV27
TGTGCCAGCAGTTTGGACAAGGAGCAGTACTTC
CASSLDKEQYF
>once|-|TRBJ2-4|TRBV7-2
TGTGCCAGCAGCATAGGGGGGGGACGAGCCAAAAACATTCAGTACTTC
CASSIGGGRAKNIQYF